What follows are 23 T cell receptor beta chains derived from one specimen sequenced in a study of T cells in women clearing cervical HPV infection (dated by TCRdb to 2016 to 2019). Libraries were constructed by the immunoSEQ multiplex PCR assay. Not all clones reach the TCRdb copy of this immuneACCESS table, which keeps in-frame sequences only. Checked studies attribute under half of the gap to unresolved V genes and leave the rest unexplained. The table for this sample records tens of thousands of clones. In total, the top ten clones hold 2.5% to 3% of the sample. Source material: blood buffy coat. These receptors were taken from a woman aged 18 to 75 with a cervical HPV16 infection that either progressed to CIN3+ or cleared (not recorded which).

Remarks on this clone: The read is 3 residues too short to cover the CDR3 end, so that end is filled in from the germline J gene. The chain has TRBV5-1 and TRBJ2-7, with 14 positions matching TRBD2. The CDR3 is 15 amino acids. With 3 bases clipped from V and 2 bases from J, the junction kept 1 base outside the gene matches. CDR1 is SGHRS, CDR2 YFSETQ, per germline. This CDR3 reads CASSWGLAGAYEQYF. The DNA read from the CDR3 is TGCGCCAGCAGCTGGGGACTAGCGGGGGCCTACGAG. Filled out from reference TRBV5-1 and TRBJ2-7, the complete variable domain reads KAGVTQTPRYLIKTRGQQVTLSCSPISGHRSVSWYQQTPGQGLQFLFEYFSETQRNKGNFPGRFSGRQFSNSRSEMNVSTLELGDSALYLCASSWGLAGAYEQYFGPGTRLTVT.

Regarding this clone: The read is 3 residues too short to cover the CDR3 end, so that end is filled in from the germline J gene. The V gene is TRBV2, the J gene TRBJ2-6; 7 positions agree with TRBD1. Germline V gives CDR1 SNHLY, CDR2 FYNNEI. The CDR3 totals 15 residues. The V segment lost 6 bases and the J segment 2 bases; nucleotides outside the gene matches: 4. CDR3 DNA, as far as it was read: TGTGCCAGCAGAATCGACAGGGCTGGGGCCAACGTC. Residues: CASRIDRAGANV. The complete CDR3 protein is CASRIDRAGANVLTF.

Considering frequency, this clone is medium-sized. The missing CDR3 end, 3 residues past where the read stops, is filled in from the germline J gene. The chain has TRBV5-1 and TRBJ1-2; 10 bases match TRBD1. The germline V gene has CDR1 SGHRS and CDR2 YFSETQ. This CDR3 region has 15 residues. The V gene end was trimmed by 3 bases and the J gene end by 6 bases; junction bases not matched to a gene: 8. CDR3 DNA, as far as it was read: TGCGCCAGCAGCTCGACCGGGACAGGGGTTAATGGC. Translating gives CASSSTGTGVNG. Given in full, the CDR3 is CASSSTGTGVNGYTF. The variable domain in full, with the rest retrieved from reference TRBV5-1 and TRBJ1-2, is KAGVTQTPRYLIKTRGQQVTLSCSPISGHRSVSWYQQTPGQGLQFLFEYFSETQRNKGNFPGRFSGRQFSNSRSEMNVSTLELGDSALYLCASSSTGTGVNGYTFGSGTRLTVV.

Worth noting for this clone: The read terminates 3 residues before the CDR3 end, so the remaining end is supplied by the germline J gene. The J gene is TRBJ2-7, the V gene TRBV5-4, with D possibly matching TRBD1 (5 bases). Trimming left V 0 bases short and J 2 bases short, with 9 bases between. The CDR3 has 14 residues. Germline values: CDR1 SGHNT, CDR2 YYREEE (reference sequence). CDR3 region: CASSLGTPPYEQYF. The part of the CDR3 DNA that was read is TGTGCCAGCAGCTTGGGGACACCCCCCTACGAG.

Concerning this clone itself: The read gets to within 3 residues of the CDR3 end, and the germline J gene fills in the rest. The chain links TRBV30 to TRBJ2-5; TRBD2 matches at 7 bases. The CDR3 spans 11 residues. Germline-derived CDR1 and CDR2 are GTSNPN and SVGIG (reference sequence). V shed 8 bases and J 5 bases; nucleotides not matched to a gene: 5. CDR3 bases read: TGTGCCCACGGGGGGTCGGAGACC. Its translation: CAHGGSET. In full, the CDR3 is CAHGGSETQYF.

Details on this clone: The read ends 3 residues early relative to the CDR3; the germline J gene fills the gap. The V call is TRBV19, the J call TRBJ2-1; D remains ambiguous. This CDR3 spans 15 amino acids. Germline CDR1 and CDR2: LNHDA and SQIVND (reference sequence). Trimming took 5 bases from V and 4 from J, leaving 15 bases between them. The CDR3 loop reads CASSADDLIYNEQFF. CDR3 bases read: TGTGCCAGTAGTGCTGACGACTTGATTTACAATGAG.

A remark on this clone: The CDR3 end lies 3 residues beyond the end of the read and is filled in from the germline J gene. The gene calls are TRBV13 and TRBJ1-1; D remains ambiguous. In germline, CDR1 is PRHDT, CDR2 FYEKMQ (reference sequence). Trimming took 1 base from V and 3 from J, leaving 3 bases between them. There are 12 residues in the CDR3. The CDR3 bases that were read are TGTGCCAGCAGCTTAGAGGACACTGAA. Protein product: CASSLEDTE. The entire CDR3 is CASSLEDTEAFF. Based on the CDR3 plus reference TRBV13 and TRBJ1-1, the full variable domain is AAGVIQSPRHLIKEKRETATLKCYPIPRHDTVYWYQQGPGQDPQFLISFYEKMQSDKGSIPDRFSAQQFSDYHSELNMSSLELGDSALYFCASSLEDTEAFFGQGTRLTVV.

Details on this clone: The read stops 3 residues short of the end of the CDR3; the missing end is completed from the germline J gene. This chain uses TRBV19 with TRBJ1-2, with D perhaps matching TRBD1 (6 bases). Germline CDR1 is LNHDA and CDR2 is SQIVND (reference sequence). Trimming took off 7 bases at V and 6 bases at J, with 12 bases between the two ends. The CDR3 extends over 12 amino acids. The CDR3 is CASTGGTHGYTF. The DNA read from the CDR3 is TGTGCCAGTACGGGGGGGACACATGGC.

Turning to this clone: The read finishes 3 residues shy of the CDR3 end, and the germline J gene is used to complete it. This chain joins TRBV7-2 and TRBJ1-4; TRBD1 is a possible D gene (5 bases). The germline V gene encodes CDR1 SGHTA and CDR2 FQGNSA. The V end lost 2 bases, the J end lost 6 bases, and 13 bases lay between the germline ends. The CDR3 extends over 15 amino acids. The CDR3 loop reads CASSLRQGRYEKLFF. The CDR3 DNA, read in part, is TGTGCCAGCAGCTTACGGCAGGGTCGATATGAAAAA.

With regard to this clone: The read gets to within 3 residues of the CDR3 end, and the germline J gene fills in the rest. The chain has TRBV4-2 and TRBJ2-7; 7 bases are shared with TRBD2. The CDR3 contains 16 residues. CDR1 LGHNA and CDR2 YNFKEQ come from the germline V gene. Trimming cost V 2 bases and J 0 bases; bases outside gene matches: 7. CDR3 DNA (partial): TGTGCCAGCAGCCAATCAGCGGGGTCAAGCTCCTACGAG. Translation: CASSQSAGSSSYE. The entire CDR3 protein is CASSQSAGSSSYEQYF.

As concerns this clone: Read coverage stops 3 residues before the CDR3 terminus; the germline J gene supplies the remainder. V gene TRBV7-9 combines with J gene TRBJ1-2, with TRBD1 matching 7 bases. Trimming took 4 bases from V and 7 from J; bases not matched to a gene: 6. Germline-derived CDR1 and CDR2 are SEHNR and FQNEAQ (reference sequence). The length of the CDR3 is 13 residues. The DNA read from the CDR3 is TGTGCCAGCAGCTCCTTGACAGGGTTTGGC. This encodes CASSSLTGFG. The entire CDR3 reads CASSSLTGFGYTF.

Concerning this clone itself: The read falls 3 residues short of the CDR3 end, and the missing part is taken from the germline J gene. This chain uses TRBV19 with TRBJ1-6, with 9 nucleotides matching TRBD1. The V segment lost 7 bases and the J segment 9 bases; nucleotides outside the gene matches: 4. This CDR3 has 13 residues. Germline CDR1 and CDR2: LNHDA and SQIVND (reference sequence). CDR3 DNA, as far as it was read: TGTGCCAGTATGGGACAGGGATTTTCACCC. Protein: CASMGQGFSP. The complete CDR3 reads CASMGQGFSPLHF.

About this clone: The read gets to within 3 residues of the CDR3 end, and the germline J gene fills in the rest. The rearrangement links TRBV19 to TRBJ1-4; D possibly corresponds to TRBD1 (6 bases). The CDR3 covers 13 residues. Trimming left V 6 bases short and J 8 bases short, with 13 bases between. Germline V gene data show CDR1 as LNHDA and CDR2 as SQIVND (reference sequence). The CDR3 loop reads CASRQGPKEKLFF. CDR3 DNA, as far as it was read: TGTGCCAGTAGACAGGGACCGAAGGAAAAA.

The covered CDR3 bases are TGTGCCAGCAGTGGGCTAGCCTCCTACGAG. Residues: CASSGLASYE. The whole CDR3 protein reads CASSGLASYEQYF. J is TRBJ2-7 and V is TRBV6-1, with D tentatively TRBD2 (5 bases). From the germline J gene comes the end of the CDR3, since the read stops 3 residues before it. Trimming removed 4 bases from V and 0 bases from J, with 7 bases in between. The CDR3 has 13 residues. Per the germline V gene, CDR1 is MNHNS and CDR2 is SASEGT.

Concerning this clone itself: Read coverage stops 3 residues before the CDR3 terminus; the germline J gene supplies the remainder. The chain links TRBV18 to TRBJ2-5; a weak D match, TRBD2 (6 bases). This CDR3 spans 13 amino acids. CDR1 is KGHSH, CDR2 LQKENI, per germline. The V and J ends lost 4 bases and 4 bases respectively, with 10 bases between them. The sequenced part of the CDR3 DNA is TGTGCCAGCTCACAAGTGGGGGGAGAGACC. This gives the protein CASSQVGGET. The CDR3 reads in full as CASSQVGGETQYF. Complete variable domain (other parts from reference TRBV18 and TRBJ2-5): NAGVMQNPRHLVRRRGQEARLRCSPMKGHSHVYWYRQLPEEGLKFMVYLQKENIIDESGMPKERFSAEFPKEGPSILRIQQVVRGDSAAYFCASSQVGGETQYFGPGTRLLVL.

The CDR3 loop reads CASSLDPGEGTEAFF. The part of the CDR3 DNA that was read is TGTGCCAGCAGCTTAGATCCAGGGGAGGGAACTGAA. The V and J genes are TRBV11-2 and TRBJ1-1, with D possibly matching TRBD1 (6 bases). The read terminates 3 residues ahead of where the CDR3 ends, so the germline J gene completes it. CDR3 length equals 15 residues. CDR1 and CDR2 (germline): SGHAT, FQNNGV. V lost 0 bases and J 5 bases, leaving 13 bases between the germline ends.

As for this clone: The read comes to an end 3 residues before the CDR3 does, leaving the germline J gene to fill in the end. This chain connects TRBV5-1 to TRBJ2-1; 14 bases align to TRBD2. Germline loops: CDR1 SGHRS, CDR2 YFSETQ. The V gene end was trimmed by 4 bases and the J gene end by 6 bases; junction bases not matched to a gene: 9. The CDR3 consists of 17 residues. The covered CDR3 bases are TGCGCCAGCAGCACTGGGACTAGCGGGGGTACCTTCAATGAG. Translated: CASSTGTSGGTFNE. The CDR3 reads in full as CASSTGTSGGTFNEQFF. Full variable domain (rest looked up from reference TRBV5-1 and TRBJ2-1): KAGVTQTPRYLIKTRGQQVTLSCSPISGHRSVSWYQQTPGQGLQFLFEYFSETQRNKGNFPGRFSGRQFSNSRSEMNVSTLELGDSALYLCASSTGTSGGTFNEQFFGPGTRLTVL.

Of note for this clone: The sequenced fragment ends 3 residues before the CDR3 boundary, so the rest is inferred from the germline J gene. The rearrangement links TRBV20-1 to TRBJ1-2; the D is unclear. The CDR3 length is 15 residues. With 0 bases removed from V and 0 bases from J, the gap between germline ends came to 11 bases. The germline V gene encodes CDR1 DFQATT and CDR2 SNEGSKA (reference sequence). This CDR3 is CSARDRGRSNYGYTF. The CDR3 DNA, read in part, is TGCAGTGCTAGAGATCGAGGGCGATCTAACTATGGC.

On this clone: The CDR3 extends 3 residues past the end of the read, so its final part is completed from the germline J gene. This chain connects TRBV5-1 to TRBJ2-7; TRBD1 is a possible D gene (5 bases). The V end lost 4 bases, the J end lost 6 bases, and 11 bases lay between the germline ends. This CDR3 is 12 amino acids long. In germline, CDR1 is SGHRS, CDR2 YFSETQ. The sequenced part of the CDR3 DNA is TGCGCCAGCAGCACAGACAGAAGCGAG. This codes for CASSTDRSE. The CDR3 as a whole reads CASSTDRSEQYF. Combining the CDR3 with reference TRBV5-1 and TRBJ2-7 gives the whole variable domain KAGVTQTPRYLIKTRGQQVTLSCSPISGHRSVSWYQQTPGQGLQFLFEYFSETQRNKGNFPGRFSGRQFSNSRSEMNVSTLELGDSALYLCASSTDRSEQYFGPGTRLTVT.

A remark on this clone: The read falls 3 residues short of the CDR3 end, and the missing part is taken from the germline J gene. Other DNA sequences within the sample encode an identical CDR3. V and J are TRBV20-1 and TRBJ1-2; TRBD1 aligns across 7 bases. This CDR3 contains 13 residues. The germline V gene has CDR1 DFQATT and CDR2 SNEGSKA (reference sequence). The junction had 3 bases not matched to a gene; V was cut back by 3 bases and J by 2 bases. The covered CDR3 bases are TGCAGTGCTAGGGGGGACAGCAACTATGGC. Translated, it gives CSARGDSNYG. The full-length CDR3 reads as CSARGDSNYGYTF.

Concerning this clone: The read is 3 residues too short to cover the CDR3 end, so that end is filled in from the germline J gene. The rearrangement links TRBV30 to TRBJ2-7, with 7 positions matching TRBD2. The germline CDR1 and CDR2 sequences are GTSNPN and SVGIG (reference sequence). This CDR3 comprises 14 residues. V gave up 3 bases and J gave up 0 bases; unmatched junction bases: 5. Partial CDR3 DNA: TGTGCCTGGAGAGATAAGCGGGACTCCTACGAG. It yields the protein CAWRDKRDSYE. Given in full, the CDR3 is CAWRDKRDSYEQYF.

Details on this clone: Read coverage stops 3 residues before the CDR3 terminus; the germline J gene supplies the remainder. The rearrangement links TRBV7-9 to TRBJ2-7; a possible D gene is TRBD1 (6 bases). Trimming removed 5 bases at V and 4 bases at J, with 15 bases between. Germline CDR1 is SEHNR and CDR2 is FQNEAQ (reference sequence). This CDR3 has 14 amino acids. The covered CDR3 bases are TGTGCCAGCAGCAAACGGGACACAAATTACGAG. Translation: CASSKRDTNYE. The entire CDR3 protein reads CASSKRDTNYEQYF.

The covered CDR3 bases are TGTGCTAGTGGTCCCGGAGGCAGGAATTCACCC. It translates to CASGPGGRNSP. The CDR3 in full is CASGPGGRNSPLHF. The chain joins TRBV12-5 to TRBJ1-6; D remains ambiguous. The read ends 3 residues early relative to the CDR3; the germline J gene fills the gap. The germline gives CDR1 LGHNT, CDR2 FRNRAP. V gave up 5 bases and J gave up 7 bases, with 12 bases separating them. The CDR3 has 14 residues.